One and the same sample provided the 14 T cell receptor beta chains below, sequenced in a study of regulatory T cells in long-lasting Graves disease (TCRdb year 2021). This specimen's time point label, interpreted: newly diagnosed GD, antithyroid drugs for less than 3 months. For both TCR sequencing and RNA sequencing, RNA was extracted from PBMCs using TRIzol. Library creation used multiplex PCR. The sequencer listed for this sample is Illumina HiSeq 4000. To build TCR beta libraries, CDR3 regions were amplified by Arm-PCR using iRepertoire HTBI primers. TCRdb ran its own pipeline on the public reads, namely fastp trimming at Q25 and MiXCR clone calling, and kept in-frame beta chains. All rows with the same CDR3 protein become a single entry with the most common DNA and genes. The sample contains just over 600,000 distinct CDR3 sequences, roughly 15% of them found a single time. 15% to 20% of the sample goes to the ten largest clones.

These data were also filed under a second study, of T cells in Graves' hyperthyroidism and ophthalmopathy.

Material: peripheral blood mononuclear cells (PBMCs), obtained at new diagnosis, from a patient treated with antithyroid drugs. Receptors originate from a woman aged 30 to 39 with Graves disease. Donor details come from another sample of the same person, matched by shared clones.

This clonotype has ten or more counts. The V gene is TRBV3-1, the J gene TRBJ2-7; D not resolved. The CDR3 is 15 amino acids. V dropped 0 bases and J dropped 4 bases, with 13 bases sitting between them. CDR1 is LGHDT, CDR2 YNNKEL, per germline (reference sequence). CDR3 protein: CASSQDASLVYEQYF. The CDR3 DNA reads TGTGCCAGCAGCCAAGACGCGAGTCTGGTTTACGAGCAGTACTTC.

This clonotype was counted at least ten times. The chain joins TRBV7-2 to TRBJ2-5; 7 nucleotides line up with TRBD1. CDR1 and CDR2 from the germline V gene are SGHTA and FQGNSA. There are 15 residues in the CDR3. The J segment lost 2 bases and the V segment lost 7 bases, leaving 10 bases of the junction unmatched. Here the CDR3 reads CASNTLGQIQETQYF. The CDR3 DNA sequence: TGTGCCAGCAACACACTGGGACAGATTCAAGAGACCCAGTACTTC.

The sample holds many counts of this clonotype. The J gene is TRBJ1-2, the V gene TRBV2; TRBD1 matches at 7 bases. V trimming: 6 bases; J trimming: 5 bases; junction bases outside the gene matches: 6. This CDR3 spans 13 amino acids. The germline gives CDR1 SNHLY, CDR2 FYNNEI. CDR3 nucleotides: TGTGCCAGCAGGGCTACAGGGGAGTATGGCTACACCTTC. Encoded protein: CASRATGEYGYTF.

This clonotype appeared many times. The genes are TRBV27 and TRBJ2-5; TRBD2 agrees at 9 bases. Looked up from germline, CDR1 is MNHEY and CDR2 is SMNVEV (reference sequence). This CDR3 has 15 residues. The V and J ends lost 6 bases and 5 bases, in that order; junction bases with no gene match: 10. The DNA of the CDR3 is TGTGCCAGCAGACAAGAGGGACTAGCTGGGGAGACCCAGTACTTC. Its protein is CASRQEGLAGETQYF.

At least ten counts were recorded for this clonotype. The chain combines TRBV7-2 with TRBJ2-2; D gene uncertain. The CDR3 sequence is 15 residues long. V was pared by 5 bases and J by 5 bases, with 15 bases between. Germline V gene lookup returns CDR1 SGHTA and CDR2 FQGNSA. The CDR3 DNA reads as TGTGCCAGCAGCCTCGTCCCGGGCTCGACCGGGGAGCTGTTTTTT. Its protein is CASSLVPGSTGELFF.

This clonotype has a handful of counts. J is TRBJ1-1 and V is TRBV3-1; D gene uncertain. Germline assignment: CDR1 LGHDT and CDR2 YNNKEL (reference sequence). The V end was cut by 1 base, the J end by 10 bases, with 10 bases between. The CDR3 has 12 amino acids. The chain's CDR3 is CASSQGKGGAFF. The CDR3 bases are TGTGCCAGCAGCCAAGGAAAGGGAGGAGCTTTCTTT.

This clonotype appeared many times. V gene TRBV7-3 combines with J gene TRBJ2-1; D ambiguous. V was clipped by 5 bases and J by 8 bases, with 7 bases between them. The CDR3 sequence is 11 residues long. The germline gives CDR1 SGHTA, CDR2 FQGTGA. This chain's CDR3 is CASSVSDEQFF. CDR3 coding DNA: TGTGCCAGCAGCGTCTCTGATGAGCAGTTCTTC.

The J gene is TRBJ1-6, the V gene TRBV4-2; D perhaps matches TRBD1 (6 bases). From germline, CDR1 is LGHNA and CDR2 YNFKEQ. V was cut by 9 bases and J by 6 bases, with 15 bases left in between. This CDR3 is 14 amino acids long. CDR3 nucleotides: TGTGCCAGTACGACGACAGGCCTTAATTCACCCCTCCACTTT. It translates to CASTTTGLNSPLHF.

The chain uses TRBV27 and TRBJ2-1, with D possibly being TRBD1 or TRBD2 (5 bases each). This CDR3 spans 16 amino acids. Germline CDR1 MNHEY, CDR2 SMNVEV (reference sequence). V dropped 2 bases and J dropped 0 bases, with 11 bases sitting between them. CDR3 sequence reads: CASSLQGTSSYNEQFF. The CDR3 DNA follows: TGTGCCAGCAGTTTACAAGGGACCAGCTCCTACAATGAGCAGTTCTTC.

This clonotype was seen a few times. This CDR3 is CASSPLSGVMNTEAFF. The CDR3 region has the DNA TGTGCCAGCTCACCACTCAGCGGGGTTATGAACACTGAAGCTTTCTTT. V is TRBV18 and J is TRBJ1-1; D unclear. This CDR3 is 16 amino acids long. Trimming shortened V by 1 base and J by 0 bases, and 12 bases separated the two germline ends. Germline V gene sequence: CDR1 KGHSH, CDR2 LQKENI.

This clonotype was recorded a few times. V gene TRBV7-9 combines with J gene TRBJ2-3, with 7 nucleotides matching TRBD2. CDR3 size: 16 residues. From germline, CDR1 is SEHNR and CDR2 FQNEAQ (reference sequence). J lost 0 bases, V lost 5 bases, and 8 bases had no gene match. The CDR3 DNA is TGTGCCAGCAGCCCCCTTACTAGCGTTAGCACAGATACGCAGTATTTT. Residues: CASSPLTSVSTDTQYF.

There are many counts of this clonotype. J is TRBJ1-1 and V is TRBV28; 8 bases agree with TRBD1. Germline V CDR1 and CDR2: MDHEN, SYDVKM. The length of the CDR3 is 15 residues. With 3 bases clipped from V and 2 bases from J, the junction kept 5 bases outside the gene matches. DNA of the CDR3: TGTGCCAGCAGTTTCACCGGGACAGGAAACACTGAAGCTTTCTTT. Encoded protein: CASSFTGTGNTEAFF. Full variable domain (rest looked up from reference TRBV28 and TRBJ1-1): DVKVTQSSRYLVKRTGEKVFLECVQDMDHENMFWYRQDPGLGLRLIYFSYDVKMKEKGDIPEGYSVSREKKERFSLILESASTNQTSMYLCASSFTGTGNTEAFFGQGTRLTVV.

The chain has TRBV7-9 and TRBJ2-7, with D hard to call. Germline CDR1 is SEHNR and CDR2 is FQNEAQ (reference sequence). This CDR3 region has 16 residues. Trimming stripped 5 bases from V and 5 bases from J, with 22 bases between. CDR3 nucleotides: TGTGCCAGCAGCGGCCCATCGTTGGTAAAATTAGACGAGCAGTACTTC. Translated, it gives CASSGPSLVKLDEQYF.

About this clonotype itself: A much more abundant neighbour one base away suggests this may be a read error. The CDR3 DNA reads TGCAGTGCTAGAGATCCGGCACTGTACAATGAGCAGTACTTC. Its translation is CSARDPALYNEQYF. The chain recombines TRBV20-1 with TRBJ2-1; D is undetermined. The assigned J gene may be wrong: the sequence end matches TRBJ2-7 better. The CDR3 consists of 14 residues. The germline gives CDR1 DFQATT, CDR2 SNEGSKA (reference sequence).